The sequence of this TCR beta chain was determined in a study of blood T cell repertoires in COVID-19. Whole-study context: Samples of COVID-19 (acute and convalescent) were obtained from the United States, Italy and Spain. T cells, B-cell-depleted T cells, or PBMCs provided the cDNA or gDNA that served as material.

Germline V gives CDR1 LNHDA, CDR2 SQIVND (reference sequence). The CDR3 has 13 amino acids. Trimming pared 7 bases from V and 2 bases from J, leaving 10 bases between. Original methodology: How many nucleated cells were present was estimated from reference gene primer amplification. Sequenced by immunoSEQ multiplex PCR; TCRdb stores in-frame clones only, minus some. That table supplies the V and J calls and clone size; D and trimming were determined from the DNA. In the table there are 90,000 to 110,000 clones, about 76% of which are singletons. The sequenced material came from peripheral blood. The clonotype originates from a man at least 80 years old with acute or convalescent COVID-19. V usage is TRBV19 and J usage is TRBJ2-3, with TRBD1 as a possible D gene (5 bases). The CDR3 reads CASTPTDTDTQYF. The CDR3 region has the DNA TGTGCCAGTACACCGACAGACACAGATACGCAGTATTTT.